Below, 32 T cell receptor beta chains from the same sample are listed, as sequenced in a study of blood T cells in healthy people across ages. Alongside a J-beta primer mix, a sample-barcoded 5' primer served in a second PCR lasting about 6 to 12 cycles. TCRdb processed the 5' RACE reads anew with MiXCR; each CDR3 protein has one entry. The sample has 850,000 to 1,000,000 distinct CDR3 sequences; 48% are singletons. Sequenced input: blood. The receptor source for this set is a man aged 25 to 40 in good health.

J is TRBJ2-5 and V is TRBV5-1, with 7 bases that match TRBD2. V gave up 4 bases and J gave up 0 bases; unmatched junction bases: 12. The CDR3 loop spans 17 amino acids. Per germline, CDR1 SGHRS and CDR2 YFSETQ. CDR3 DNA sequence: TGCGCCAGCAGCAGCGGGGTGGCGTCCCAGTACCAAGAGACCCAGTACTTC. This translates into CASSSGVASQYQETQYF.

This clonotype has more than one count but fewer than ten. The rearrangement uses TRBV20-1 and TRBJ1-2; TRBD1 matches 8 bases. Germline lookup yields CDR1 DFQATT and CDR2 SNEGSKA (reference sequence). CDR3 length equals 14 residues. Unmatched junction bases numbered 9, after V lost 5 bases and J lost 4 bases. The CDR3 here is CSAAQSGTGYGYTF. In DNA, the CDR3 is TGCAGTGCTGCACAATCCGGGACAGGCTATGGCTACACCTTC.

The chain combines TRBV29-1 with TRBJ2-1; unclear D gene. Trimming pared 1 base from V and 3 bases from J, leaving 7 bases between. CDR1 SQVTM and CDR2 ANQGSEA come from the germline V gene. The CDR3 is made up of 13 amino acids. The CDR3 DNA reads TGCAGCGTTGAAGGGATTTACTACAATGAGCAGTTCTTC. Translated: CSVEGIYYNEQFF.

The V gene is TRBV6-1, the J gene TRBJ2-3, with 7 bases fitting TRBD1. V dropped 5 bases and J dropped 1; count of bases not matched to a gene: 9. Germline V gene lookup returns CDR1 MNHNS and CDR2 SASEGT. This CDR3 has 16 amino acids. The CDR3 is CASSRTGVYGTDTQYF. CDR3 sequence (DNA): TGTGCCAGCAGTCGCACAGGGGTTTATGGCACAGATACGCAGTATTTT.

This clonotype showed up just a few times. This sequence joins TRBV4-1 and TRBJ2-2; D perhaps matches TRBD1 (6 bases). The V gene's germline CDR1 is MGHRA and CDR2 YSYEKL. Trimming pared 4 bases from V and 2 bases from J, leaving 11 bases between. The CDR3 runs 15 residues. CDR3 sequence reads: CASSPRTDNTGELFF. In DNA form, the CDR3 reads TGCGCCAGCAGCCCCCGGACAGATAACACCGGGGAGCTGTTTTTT.

The chain links TRBV7-2 to TRBJ2-4; no definite D call. TRBJ2-7 explains the end of the DNA better; the J call may be wrong. The length of the CDR3 is 15 residues. Germline V CDR1 and CDR2: SGHTA, FQGNSA. CDR3 nucleotide sequence: TGTGCCAGCAAGGTGGCATTGGGCGCCACCTACGAGCAGTACTTC. Translating it yields CASKVALGATYEQYF.

The chain couples TRBV5-1 to TRBJ2-1, with 7 bases that match TRBD1. This CDR3 comprises 15 residues. V shed 5 bases, J shed 3 bases, and the junction held 8 bases outside the gene matches. Germline lookup yields CDR1 SGHRS and CDR2 YFSETQ. The CDR3: CASSQIGGFYNEQFF. The CDR3 DNA reads TGCGCCAGCAGTCAGATAGGGGGCTTCTACAATGAGCAGTTCTTC.

In DNA, the CDR3 is TGCAGTGCTAGAGGGTCCGGGGCGAGCTATGGCTACACCTTC. It is translated as CSARGSGASYGYTF. This chain uses TRBV20-1 with TRBJ1-2, with D maybe TRBD1 (5 bases). CDR3 length: 14 amino acids. V was cut by 1 base and J by 4 bases, with 13 bases left in between. Germline-derived CDR1 and CDR2 are DFQATT and SNEGSKA (reference sequence).

The chain couples TRBV27 to TRBJ2-5; TRBD2 might be the D (5 bases). Germline assignment: CDR1 MNHEY and CDR2 SMNVEV (reference sequence). The V and J ends lost 1 base and 1 base respectively, with 13 bases between them. The CDR3 has 16 amino acids. The CDR3 protein is CASSLWGEGTQETQYF. As DNA, the CDR3 is TGTGCCAGCAGTTTATGGGGAGAGGGTACCCAAGAGACCCAGTACTTC.

CDR3 in amino acids: CSASAATASYGYTF. The CDR3 DNA sequence: TGCAGTGCTAGTGCAGCCACCGCATCCTATGGCTACACCTTC. V usage is TRBV20-1 and J usage is TRBJ1-2; D unresolved. Trimming cost V 3 bases and J 4 bases, with 15 bases left between them. The CDR3 length is 14 residues. Germline-derived CDR1 and CDR2 are DFQATT and SNEGSKA (reference sequence).

This clonotype was counted a few times. The rearrangement links TRBV7-2 to TRBJ1-2; 8 nucleotides agree with TRBD1. The CDR3 contains 12 residues. Germline lookup yields CDR1 SGHTA and CDR2 FQGNSA. J was trimmed by 2 bases and V by 8 bases; bases with no gene match: 1. CDR3: CASHRGNYGYTF. For the CDR3, the DNA is TGTGCCAGCCACAGGGGGAACTATGGCTACACCTTC. Filled out from reference TRBV7-2 and TRBJ1-2, the complete variable domain reads GAGVSQSPSNKVTEKGKDVELRCDPISGHTALYWYRQSLGQGLEFLIYFQGNSAPDKSGLPSDRFSAERTGGSVSTLTIQRTQQEDSAVYLCASHRGNYGYTFGSGTRLTVV.

This clonotype was observed many times. The CDR3 sequence: CASIPGQPRDTQYF. CDR3 DNA: TGTGCCAGCATCCCCGGACAGCCCCGAGATACGCAGTATTTT. The chain carries TRBV6-2 or TRBV6-3 and TRBJ2-3, with TRBD1 as a possible D gene (6 bases). Trimming removed 7 bases from V and 5 bases from J, with 16 bases in between. The CDR3 runs 14 residues. Germline values: CDR1 MNHEY, CDR2 SVGEGT.

This clonotype was counted only a few times. The gene calls are TRBV5-4 and TRBJ2-5; D is ambiguous. With 0 bases removed from V and 1 base from J, the gap between germline ends came to 10 bases. This CDR3 contains 15 residues. Germline CDR1 reads SGHNT; CDR2 reads YYREEE (reference sequence). This chain's CDR3 is CASSLEGRTQETQYF. The CDR3 DNA reads as TGTGCCAGCAGCTTGGAGGGCAGAACCCAAGAGACCCAGTACTTC. The whole variable domain, remainder taken from reference TRBV5-4 and TRBJ2-5, is ETGVTQSPTHLIKTRGQQVTLRCSSQSGHNTVSWYQQALGQGPQFIFQYYREEENGRGNFPPRFSGLQFPNYSSELNVNALELDDSALYLCASSLEGRTQETQYFGPGTRLLVL.

This clonotype was detected once. The chain links TRBV28 to TRBJ1-6; D is ambiguous. This CDR3 has 11 amino acids. Germline-derived CDR1 and CDR2 are MDHEN and SYDVKM. The V end was cut by 3 bases, the J end by 8 bases, with 2 bases between. The CDR3 spells CASSFDSPLHF. For the CDR3, the DNA is TGTGCCAGCAGTTTTGATTCACCCCTCCACTTT.

V usage is TRBV3-1 and J usage is TRBJ2-5, with D possibly TRBD1 on 5 matching bases. The J call may be faulty, since TRBJ2-7 better matches the DNA end. The CDR3 totals 15 residues. Germline V gene lookup returns CDR1 LGHDT and CDR2 YNNKEL (reference sequence). The CDR3 here is CASSQLGRATHEQYF. CDR3 nucleotides: TGTGCCAGCAGCCAACTCGGCAGGGCGACCCACGAGCAGTACTTC.

This clonotype has just a few counts. The rearrangement joins TRBV5-1 to TRBJ2-7, with 11 bases identical to TRBD1. CDR1 and CDR2 from the germline V gene are SGHRS and YFSETQ. With V trimmed by 0 bases and J by 5 bases, 4 bases remained unmatched. The CDR3 sequence is 15 residues long. The CDR3 is CASSLVGQGADEQYF. The DNA of the CDR3 is TGCGCCAGCAGCTTGGTAGGACAGGGGGCCGACGAGCAGTACTTC.

The chain combines TRBV2 with TRBJ1-1; no firm D call. Trimming left V 2 bases short and J 2 bases short, with 12 bases between. Germline loops: CDR1 SNHLY, CDR2 FYNNEI. The CDR3 runs 15 residues. In DNA, the CDR3 is TGTGCCAGCAGTGAATATGAGGACCCAAACACTGAAGCTTTCTTT. The encoded protein is CASSEYEDPNTEAFF.

V usage is TRBV4-2 and J usage is TRBJ2-1; 8 bases fit TRBD2. The CDR3 contains 15 residues. Germline V gene sequence: CDR1 LGHNA, CDR2 YNFKEQ. V trimming: 5 bases; J trimming: 3 bases; junction bases outside the gene matches: 6. The CDR3 DNA sequence: TGTGCCAGCAGCGCCCCCGGGGGGGTCTACAATGAGCAGTTCTTC. Protein sequence: CASSAPGGVYNEQFF.

This clonotype was found many times. This chain links TRBV5-1 with TRBJ1-2; unclear D gene. The germline V gene encodes CDR1 SGHRS and CDR2 YFSETQ. CDR3 length equals 14 residues. Trimming stripped 0 bases from V and 6 bases from J, with 12 bases between. This CDR3 is CASSLGAVTDGYTF. The CDR3 DNA is TGCGCCAGCAGCTTGGGGGCAGTCACGGATGGCTACACCTTC.

This chain uses TRBV7-2 with TRBJ2-7, with unresolved D. The CDR3 has 13 residues. Germline V gene lookup returns CDR1 SGHTA and CDR2 FQGNSA. V gave up 4 bases and J gave up 6 bases, with 13 bases separating them. The CDR3 bases are TGTGCCAGCAGCTCCTCCCTCCCCTCCGAGCAGTACTTC. Its translation: CASSSSLPSEQYF.

This sequence joins TRBV4-1 and TRBJ2-1, with 11 bases fitting TRBD1. This CDR3 has 18 residues. The junction had 11 bases not matched to a gene; V was cut back by 1 base and J by 6 bases. Germline CDR1 MGHRA, CDR2 YSYEKL. CDR3 region: CASSQAPGTGGRVNEQFF. The CDR3 region has the DNA TGCGCCAGCAGCCAAGCCCCCGGGACAGGGGGAAGGGTCAATGAGCAGTTCTTC.

This clonotype was recorded many times. The chain carries TRBV7-3 and TRBJ2-1, with TRBD2 matching over 7 bases. This CDR3 spans 13 amino acids. Per the germline V gene, CDR1 is SGHTA and CDR2 is FQGTGA. Germline trimming cut 5 bases from V and 12 bases from J; bases unmatched to any gene: 10. The CDR3 here is CASSVNFGGLQFF. The CDR3 DNA sequence: TGTGCCAGCAGCGTAAATTTCGGGGGGTTGCAGTTCTTC. Filled out from reference TRBV7-3 and TRBJ2-1, the complete variable domain reads GAGVSQTPSNKVTEKGKYVELRCDPISGHTALYWYRQSLGQGPEFLIYFQGTGAADDSGLPNDRFFAVRPEGSVSTLKIQRTERGDSAVYLCASSVNFGGLQFFGPGTRLTVL.

A word on this clonotype: This may come from a read error, since a much larger clone is one base off. Here the CDR3 DNA reads TGTGCCAGCAGCTTTCTTAGCAATGAGCAGTACTTC. Translation gives CASSFLSNEQYF. The chain recombines TRBV7-2 with TRBJ2-5; no firm D call. The length of the CDR3 is 12 residues. Per germline, CDR1 SGHTA and CDR2 FQGNSA. Trimming removed 3 bases at V and 11 bases at J, with 13 bases between. The full variable domain, rest sourced from reference TRBV7-2 and TRBJ2-5, is GAGVSQSPSNKVTEKGKDVELRCDPISGHTALYWYRQSLGQGLEFLIYFQGNSAPDKSGLPSDRFSAERTGGSVSTLTIQRTQQEDSAVYLCASSFLSNEQYFGPGTRLLVL.

J is TRBJ1-3 and V is TRBV20-1; D not certain. The CDR3 has 13 residues. Trimming took 1 base from V and 4 from J, leaving 8 bases between them. CDR1 is DFQATT and CDR2 is SNEGSKA in the germline V gene (reference sequence). Here the CDR3 DNA reads TGCAGTGCTAGAGCGGCAGCCGGAAACACCATATATTTT. Translating it yields CSARAAAGNTIYF.

This clonotype was observed a single time. This chain uses TRBV20-1 with TRBJ1-2; D uncertain. V lost 2 bases, J lost 5 bases, and 9 bases lay in between. This CDR3 spans 12 amino acids. Germline CDR1 DFQATT, CDR2 SNEGSKA (reference sequence). The CDR3 DNA follows: TGCAGTGCTAGACCCCAGCTATATGGCTACACCTTC. As protein: CSARPQLYGYTF.

The V call is TRBV9, the J call TRBJ2-7; 8 bases fit TRBD1. The CDR3 sequence is 15 residues long. Unmatched junction bases numbered 7, after V lost 2 bases and J lost 3 bases. In germline, CDR1 is SGDLS, CDR2 YYNGEE. CDR3 DNA sequence: TGTGCCAGCAGCGTTTTACCGGGACAGGTCTACGAGCAGTACTTC. Protein sequence: CASSVLPGQVYEQYF.

The gene calls are TRBV29-1 and TRBJ2-6, with D perhaps matching TRBD1 or TRBD2 (5 bases each). V dropped 7 bases and J dropped 0 bases, with 7 bases sitting between them. CDR1 SQVTM and CDR2 ANQGSEA come from the germline V gene. This CDR3 has 13 amino acids. In DNA, the CDR3 is TGCAGCGCCGGGGCCTCTGGGGCCAACGTCCTGACTTTC. It codes for CSAGASGANVLTF.

V gene TRBV20-1 combines with J gene TRBJ2-1; 10 bases map to TRBD1. CDR1 DFQATT and CDR2 SNEGSKA come from the germline V gene (reference sequence). J gave up 6 bases and V 3 bases, and 11 bases lay outside the gene matches. The CDR3 is 16 amino acids. In DNA form, the CDR3 reads TGCAGTGCTAGGAATCGGGACAGGGGATGGGTCAATGAGCAGTTCTTC. Encoded protein: CSARNRDRGWVNEQFF.

The chain recombines TRBV5-1 with TRBJ2-3, with D perhaps matching TRBD1 or TRBD2 (6 bases each). This CDR3 is 16 amino acids long. CDR1 is SGHRS and CDR2 is YFSETQ in the germline V gene. Trimming took off 1 base at V and 2 bases at J, with 14 bases between the two ends. The DNA of the CDR3 is TGCGCCAGCAGCTTGTCGGGGGCGACCAACACAGATACGCAGTATTTT. Encoded protein: CASSLSGATNTDTQYF.

This clonotype has at least ten counts. The V call is TRBV4-2, the J call TRBJ2-3, with D hard to call. The germline V gene has CDR1 LGHNA and CDR2 YNFKEQ. The CDR3 loop spans 12 amino acids. Trimming cost V 0 bases and J 3 bases, with 1 base left between them. The CDR3 loop is CASSQDTDTQYF. In DNA form, the CDR3 reads TGTGCCAGCAGCCAAGATACAGATACGCAGTATTTT.

V gene TRBV20-1 combines with J gene TRBJ2-7; D perhaps matches TRBD2 (6 bases). CDR1 is DFQATT and CDR2 is SNEGSKA in the germline V gene (reference sequence). The CDR3 has 16 amino acids. Trimming removed 0 bases at V and 2 bases at J, with 17 bases between. Here the CDR3 DNA reads TGCAGTGCTAGAGATCGGGTACGGGGACTTGCCTACGAGCAGTACTTC. Translated, it gives CSARDRVRGLAYEQYF.

The chain uses TRBV20-1 and TRBJ1-5; D is ambiguous. This CDR3 is 15 amino acids long. With 5 bases removed from V and 2 bases from J, the gap between germline ends came to 16 bases. Germline loops: CDR1 DFQATT, CDR2 SNEGSKA (reference sequence). This chain's CDR3 is CSAGREALGNQPQHF. In DNA, the CDR3 is TGCAGTGCTGGCAGAGAGGCGCTGGGCAATCAGCCCCAGCATTTT.